This T cell receptor (beta chain) was captured in a study of blood T cell repertoires in COVID-19 (dated by TCRdb to the early 2020s). A note on the overall study: Samples covering the acute and convalescent phases of COVID-19 were provided by collaborators in the United States, Italy and Spain. The prospective study material was composed of cDNA or gDNA derived from T cells, B-cell-depleted T cells, or PBMCs. Deeply sampled blood TCRbeta repertoires from subjects exposed to, actively infected with, or recovered from COVID-19 were included in the dataset. The repertoires were released in a freely available public database intended as a resource for research on the immune response to SARS-CoV-2. Samples came from the ongoing ImmuneRACE study (first 160 participants) plus 1,254 subjects from 6 global collaborators. Nearly every sample came with metadata listing a de-identified subject ID, COVID-19 status, age in years and sex. Where available, HLA class I and class II types were obtained from metadata supplied by the sample provider rather than from assay-based typing. General study outcomes and caveats: The amount of clinical and demographic metadata varied by source and participant and was provided uncurated.

Collaborating institutions collected whole blood in K2EDTA tubes following their own protocols. For TCRbeta analysis, collaborators shipped samples as frozen whole blood, isolated PBMCs, or DNA extracted from either of those sample types. TCRbeta CDR3 regions were amplified from genomic DNA using the immunoSEQ Assay, a bias-controlled multiplex PCR. On the study's bioinformatics: Within the assay, amplification of reference gene primers was used to estimate how many nucleated cells each sample contained. To quantify the absolute abundance of each unique TCRbeta CDR3 rearrangement, sequence reads were collapsed and filtered. For each sample, productive Simpson clonality was calculated as the square root of Simpson's diversity index over productive rearrangements. TCRdb carries this immuneACCESS record with in-frame sequences only. Its versions omit some clonotypes, under half of them owing to an unresolved V gene in the studies checked, with the rest unexplained. V, J and clone size derive from that table, while D and trimming were established from the DNA sequence. The sample profile shows 190,000 or so clones; around 84% of them were found once. The ten biggest clones cover 2.5% to 3.5% of the sample.

Measured from the cysteine to the phenylalanine, the CDR3 is 20 residues long. Only CDR3 DNA is held: 60 bases, read in frame from base 1. There are a few counts of this clone. Its antigen target is currently unknown. No base qualities exist here, and no much larger clone lies one base off it. The chain links TRBV21-1 with TRBJ1-2. TRBV21-1 is assigned pseudogene status. The clonotype originates from a man in his forties or fifties with active or convalescent COVID-19. The sample consisted of peripheral blood. The CDR3 reads as follows: CASSIKGEGGSKSTNYGYTF. The DNA reads TGTGCCAGCAGTATAAAGGGGGAGGGTGGGAGTAAGTCCACTAACTATGGCTACACCTTC.